What follows is one TCR beta chain and its context. This sample is drawn from a study of blood T cell repertoires in COVID-19. Turning to the study itself: Acute and convalescent COVID-19 specimens originated in the United States, Italy and Spain. Nucleic acid was either cDNA or gDNA, and it came from T cells, B-cell-depleted T cells, or PBMCs.

The CDR3 is made up of 14 amino acids. The germline V gene encodes CDR1 MDHEN and CDR2 SYDVKM. Trimming stripped 3 bases from V and 1 base from J, with 7 bases between. Under the authors' procedure: Quantification of nucleated cells was approximated via reference gene primer amplification. This table comes from immunoSEQ multiplex PCR, and its TCRdb copy is limited to in-frame clones, with some not included. Clone size and the V and J calls come from that table; the DNA yielded D and trimming. The table has fewer than 250,000 clones, about 88% seen once. This chain joins TRBV28 and TRBJ1-5; maybe TRBD1 (6 bases). The sequencing input was peripheral blood. This clonotype was obtained from a woman aged 40 to 50 who had recovered from COVID-19. CDR3: CASSLGHSNQPQHF. The CDR3 nucleotides read TGTGCCAGCAGTTTGGGACACAGCAATCAGCCCCAGCATTTT. Full variable domain (remainder filled in from reference TRBV28 and TRBJ1-5): DVKVTQSSRYLVKRTGEKVFLECVQDMDHENMFWYRQDPGLGLRLIYFSYDVKMKEKGDIPEGYSVSREKKERFSLILESASTNQTSMYLCASSLGHSNQPQHFGDGTRLSIL.